The present TCR beta chain was sequenced within a study of T cell repertoires in cytomegalovirus infection. Points from the study as a whole: Ex vivo responses were dominated by HLA-C-restricted CMV-specific TCR beta clonotypes.

TCRdb ran MiXCR on the reads and lists one entry per CDR3 protein. Of just over 450,000 distinct CDR3 sequences in the sample, about 42% were seen once. V was clipped by 9 bases and J by 7 bases; unmatched bases: 8. CDR3 length: 15 amino acids. In germline, CDR1 is LNHDA, CDR2 SQIVND (reference sequence). Points on this clonotype: Antigen specificity is unknown.

The V call is TRBV19, the J call TRBJ2-2; 13 bases line up with TRBD2. The TCR comes from a human donor in good health (CMV status not recorded). Some clones in this sample may be carry-over from other donors' samples. The sequences come from cultured PBMCs, collected from culture after CMV antigen stimulation. As DNA, the CDR3 is TGTGCCAGCTTTCCGACTAGCGGGGGGTTCGGGGAGCTGTTTTTT. Translating it yields CASFPTSGGFGELFF.